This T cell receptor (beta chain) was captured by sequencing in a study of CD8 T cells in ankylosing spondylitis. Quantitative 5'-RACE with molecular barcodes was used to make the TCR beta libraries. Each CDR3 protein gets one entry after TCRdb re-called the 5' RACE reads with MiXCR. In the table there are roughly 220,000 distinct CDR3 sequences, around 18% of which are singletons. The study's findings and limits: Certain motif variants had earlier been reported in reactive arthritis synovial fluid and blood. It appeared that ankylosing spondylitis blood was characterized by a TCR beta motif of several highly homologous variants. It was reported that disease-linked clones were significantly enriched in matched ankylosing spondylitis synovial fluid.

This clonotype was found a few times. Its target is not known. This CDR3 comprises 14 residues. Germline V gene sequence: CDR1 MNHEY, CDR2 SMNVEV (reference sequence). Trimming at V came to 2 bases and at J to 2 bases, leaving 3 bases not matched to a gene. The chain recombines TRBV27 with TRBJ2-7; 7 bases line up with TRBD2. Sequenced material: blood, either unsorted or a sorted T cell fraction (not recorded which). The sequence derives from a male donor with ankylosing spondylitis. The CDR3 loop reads CASSLGGEAYEQYF. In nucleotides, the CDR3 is TGTGCCAGCAGTTTAGGGGGGGAGGCCTACGAGCAGTACTTC.